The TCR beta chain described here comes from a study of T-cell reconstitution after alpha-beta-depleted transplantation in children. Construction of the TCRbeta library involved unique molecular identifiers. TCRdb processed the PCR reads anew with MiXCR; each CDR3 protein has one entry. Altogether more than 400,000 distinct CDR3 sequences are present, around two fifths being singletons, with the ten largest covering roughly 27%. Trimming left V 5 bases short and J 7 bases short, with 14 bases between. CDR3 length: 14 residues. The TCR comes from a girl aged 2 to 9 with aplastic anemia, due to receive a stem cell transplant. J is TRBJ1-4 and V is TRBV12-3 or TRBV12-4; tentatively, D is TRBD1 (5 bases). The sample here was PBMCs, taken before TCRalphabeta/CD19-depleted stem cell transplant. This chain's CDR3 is CASSPGGSGEKLFF. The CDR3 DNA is TGTGCCAGCAGTCCTGGGGGGTCGGGTGAAAAACTGTTTTTT.